The rows below give T cell receptor beta chains drawn from one sample of a study of blood T cells in healthy people across ages. One entry per CDR3 protein, called by TCRdb with MiXCR from the 5' RACE reads. Of hundreds of thousands of distinct CDR3 sequences detected, 56% appear once; the ten largest clones hold roughly 25%. The sequenced material came from blood. These receptors were taken from a middle-aged man in good health. Both conserved end residues are part of each CDR3. Fields, in order: CDR3 protein, J gene, V gene, clone size. The listing skips clone size in some rows; elsewhere it reads once, few, many or a size class.

CASMWRGSSYNEQFF	TRBJ2-1	TRBV12-3/TRBV12-4	.
CASSPRGGASTDTQYF	TRBJ2-3	TRBV7-9	.
CASTLGETGELFF	TRBJ2-2	TRBV5-1	.
CSASFIRQSLGEQYF	TRBJ2-5	TRBV20-1	few
CSAGTPNYGYTF	TRBJ1-2	TRBV29-1	many
CASSVGAPQETQYF	TRBJ2-5	TRBV9	few
CSARDPQTGSLEQYF	TRBJ2-7	TRBV20-1	once
CSAPDRSYEQYF	TRBJ2-7	TRBV20-1	few
CASSATSGSGDTQYF	TRBJ2-3	TRBV7-2	few
CASSVDTYSETQYF	TRBJ2-5	TRBV5-1	.
CASGLEPGPNQPQHF	TRBJ1-5	TRBV12-5	once
CASSLGTVREQFF	TRBJ2-1	TRBV7-9	.
CASRSLQRGNEQFF	TRBJ2-1	TRBV28	.
CASSEVGTGLNSPLHF	TRBJ1-6	TRBV6-1	.
CASSKGTGQQETQYF	TRBJ2-5	TRBV6-5	.
CASSLGAEKTNTEAFF	TRBJ1-1	TRBV5-6	.
CASSLLGQTSYEQYF	TRBJ2-7	TRBV28	.
CATSEPRRQSTDTQYF	TRBJ2-3	TRBV24-1	.
CASSLDGGNEQYF	TRBJ2-7	TRBV11-2	.
CASSLPFGTPYEQYF	TRBJ2-7	TRBV7-2	.
CASSPLAGLYEQYF	TRBJ2-7	TRBV3-1	.
CASSLSGGRGETQYF	TRBJ2-5	TRBV7-3	.
CATRDRGGTEAFF	TRBJ1-1	TRBV24-1	.
CASNDRDNSPLHF	TRBJ1-6	TRBV6-5	few
CATSRGGTGSHEQYF	TRBJ2-5	TRBV15	.
CASSLDREGYTF	TRBJ1-2	TRBV5-1	.
CSAWNGYEQYF	TRBJ2-7	TRBV20-1	.
CASSFGGNSNEQFF	TRBJ2-1	TRBV12-3/TRBV12-4	many
CASWGFNTGRNEKLFF	TRBJ1-4	TRBV28	.
CSAREAGRDTQYF	TRBJ2-3	TRBV20-1	.
CASLREGGLSSPLHF	TRBJ1-6	TRBV6-2/TRBV6-3	.
CASSMGQGAGEQYF	TRBJ2-5	TRBV7-2	few
CASSTRAGELFF	TRBJ2-2	TRBV12-3/TRBV12-4	.
CASSLLAGAGYEQYF	.	TRBV27	few
CATEETALGTDTQYF	TRBJ2-3	TRBV12-3/TRBV12-4	.
CASSAERGGAETQYF	TRBJ2-5	TRBV5-1	.
CASSQEYRDSLTNTQYF	TRBJ2-3	TRBV4-1	few
CSGSQGADGYTF	TRBJ1-2	TRBV29-1	few
CASSQVDLIVSTDTQYF	TRBJ2-3	TRBV4-1	.
CASRPPGLAGGPGKETQYF	.	TRBV28	once
CATSDLHLNGEEWTDTQYF	TRBJ2-3	TRBV24-1	.
CASSQDSQSFDVLFF	TRBJ1-4	TRBV4-3	few
CSARTPTTNEKLFF	TRBJ1-4	TRBV20-1	.